These T cell receptor beta chains were read from a single sample in a study of brain T cells in children with intractable seizures. Repertoires were generated with immunoSEQ multiplex PCR, while TCRdb's copy carries only in-frame clones and drops some. The table includes about 64,000 clones, approximately 95% detected once. The material was peripheral blood, obtained at surgery. Receptors were obtained from a boy less than two years old with focal cortical dysplasia and intractable seizures. Each CDR3 is given with its conserved first and last residue. The D gene is left open where the match is weak. Size is stated for part of the rows, as once, few or many counts, or as a class when the clone is expanded.

D gene: TRBD2
V gene: TRBV7-3
clone size: .
CDR3 protein: CASSLFGPGLVPNEQFF

D gene: .
V gene: TRBV12-3/TRBV12-4
clone size: .
CDR3 protein: CASTLGDTGELFF

D gene: .
V gene: TRBV7-9
clone size: few
CDR3 protein: CASSSAGLPQHF

D gene: .
V gene: TRBV23-1
clone size: .
CDR3 protein: CASSQMDRAKNIQYF

D gene: .
V gene: TRBV9
clone size: .
CDR3 protein: CASSLSGAGIQYF

D gene: TRBD1
V gene: TRBV13
clone size: .
CDR3 protein: CASTSGRGRDTEAFF

D gene: TRBD2
V gene: TRBV27
clone size: .
CDR3 protein: CASSFWTSGRANEQFF

D gene: .
V gene: TRBV5-6
clone size: .
CDR3 protein: CASSLDGGRQFF

D gene: TRBD1
V gene: TRBV6-5
clone size: .
CDR3 protein: CASRRQGGTQYF

D gene: TRBD1
V gene: TRBV19
clone size: .
CDR3 protein: CASSIRGGADYGYTF

D gene: .
V gene: TRBV6-6
clone size: .
CDR3 protein: CASSHRGRGVEVETQYF

D gene: TRBD1
V gene: TRBV23-1
clone size: .
CDR3 protein: CASNQGDRGLYEQYF

D gene: .
V gene: TRBV20-1
clone size: once
CDR3 protein: CSASLNTEAFF

D gene: .
V gene: TRBV27
clone size: .
CDR3 protein: CASSLRASTDTQYF

D gene: .
V gene: TRBV5-6
clone size: .
CDR3 protein: CASSSMWAYGYTF

D gene: TRBD2
V gene: TRBV6-1
clone size: once
CDR3 protein: CASSESLAGGVRDTQYF

D gene: .
V gene: TRBV10-3
clone size: .
CDR3 protein: CAISTRLDLENEQFF

D gene: TRBD1
V gene: TRBV3-1/TRBV3-2
clone size: .
CDR3 protein: CASSAMDRGVYGYTF

D gene: .
V gene: TRBV5-4
clone size: .
CDR3 protein: CASSPSLGNYGYTF

D gene: .
V gene: TRBV4-2
clone size: .
CDR3 protein: CASSQEGAASYEQYF

D gene: .
V gene: TRBV12-3/TRBV12-4
clone size: .
CDR3 protein: CASSLGTGYEQYF

D gene: .
V gene: TRBV5-6
clone size: .
CDR3 protein: CASSLAPLVEQYF

D gene: .
V gene: TRBV4-2
clone size: .
CDR3 protein: CASSLDPGTDYNEQFF

D gene: TRBD1
V gene: TRBV2
clone size: .
CDR3 protein: CASSALQNRGGEPQHF

D gene: .
V gene: TRBV3-1/TRBV3-2
clone size: .
CDR3 protein: CASSQVWGAGTDTQYF

D gene: .
V gene: TRBV4-1
clone size: .
CDR3 protein: CASSQAPRGVKNIQYF

D gene: .
V gene: TRBV20-1
clone size: .
CDR3 protein: CSARRVSPLHF

D gene: .
V gene: TRBV7-2
clone size: .
CDR3 protein: CASSLVGVNEQFF

D gene: TRBD2
V gene: TRBV27
clone size: few
CDR3 protein: CASSFRTSGRTAEQYF

D gene: .
V gene: TRBV5-1
clone size: .
CDR3 protein: CASSSPGRLRETQYF

D gene: .
V gene: TRBV5-1
clone size: .
CDR3 protein: CASRTWTNPTDTQYF

D gene: .
V gene: TRBV5-1
clone size: .
CDR3 protein: CASSLGPGGYEQYF

D gene: .
V gene: TRBV2
clone size: once
CDR3 protein: CASSAAEDTQYF

D gene: .
V gene: TRBV7-9
clone size: few
CDR3 protein: CASSPSYGGGTEAFF

D gene: .
V gene: TRBV5-1
clone size: .
CDR3 protein: CASSLGAPVVTGELFF

D gene: .
V gene: TRBV27
clone size: .
CDR3 protein: CASSLQYNQPQHF

D gene: TRBD1
V gene: TRBV28
clone size: .
CDR3 protein: CASSQSGQGRNGYTF

D gene: .
V gene: TRBV4-1
clone size: .
CDR3 protein: CASSQAEEAGELFF

D gene: .
V gene: TRBV3-1/TRBV3-2
clone size: .
CDR3 protein: CASRDSSKFNEQYF

D gene: TRBD2
V gene: TRBV7-7
clone size: .
CDR3 protein: CASSLVAGGSADTQYF

D gene: .
V gene: TRBV5-6
clone size: .
CDR3 protein: CASSLFPFRSYEQYF

D gene: .
V gene: TRBV29-1
clone size: .
CDR3 protein: CSVRLGANYGYTF